Sequencing of this TCR beta chain was carried out in a study of blood T cells in healthy people across ages. Overall study: When template switching was applied, about one barcoded beta molecule was captured per two T cells. Study conclusions and caveats: Fewer expanded clones and more diversity marked long-lived versus aged donors.

Germline V gene sequence: CDR1 SQVTM, CDR2 ANQGSEA. This CDR3 is 13 amino acids long. V was shortened by 4 bases and J by 6 bases, with 15 bases between the two germline ends. It was with a sample-barcoded 5' primer and a J-beta primer mix that a second PCR of roughly 7 to 12 cycles was run. MiXCR, applied by TCRdb to the 5' RACE reads, yields one record per CDR3 protein. Of 1.5 million to 2 million distinct CDR3 sequences listed, about two fifths were seen once; the top ten hold 23%. Concerning this clonotype itself: As yet, its antigen is unknown.

This TCR derives from a human donor in good health. V usage is TRBV29-1 and J usage is TRBJ1-2, with D unclear. The sample was blood. CDR3 DNA sequence: TGCAGCGTTGTCGGCTCCACCACCCATGGCTACACCTTC. Protein product: CSVVGSTTHGYTF.